Each of the 28 T cell receptor beta chains below was sequenced from the same sample in a study of shared clonotypes between healthy human individuals. Assay: immunoSEQ multiplex PCR; the TCRdb copy retains only in-frame clones and omits some. Of 2,500,000 or so clones listed, approximately 94% were seen once; the top ten hold roughly 0.14%. Source material: naive CD4+ T cells sorted from blood. Subset reported: CD45RA+ positively selected. Source of these receptors: a man younger than 35 in good health.

V is TRBV10-3 and J is TRBJ2-5; TRBD2 matches 12 bases. The CDR3 has 14 amino acids. The trim removed 6 bases at V and 9 bases at J, leaving 8 bases unmatched. Germline assignment: CDR1 ENHRY and CDR2 SYGVKD. CDR3 residues: CAIRGASGGDAQYF. CDR3 nucleotides: TGTGCCATCAGAGGGGCTAGCGGGGGGGACGCCCAGTACTTC.

The chain uses TRBV30 and TRBJ1-1; D is perhaps TRBD1 (6 bases). V dropped 2 bases and J dropped 7 bases, with 11 bases sitting between them. CDR3 length equals 12 residues. Germline V lookup: CDR1 GTSNPN, CDR2 SVGIG (reference sequence). The CDR3 reads CAWSPGRGEAFF. In DNA form, the CDR3 reads TGTGCCTGGAGTCCGGGCAGGGGTGAAGCTTTCTTT.

This chain uses TRBV2 with TRBJ2-7; maybe TRBD1 (6 bases). CDR1 and CDR2 from the germline V gene are SNHLY and FYNNEI. This CDR3 has 15 amino acids. V was trimmed by 1 base and J by 7 bases, leaving 17 bases between them. The CDR3 protein is CASSEVGAPSEEQYF. CDR3 bases: TGTGCCAGCAGTGAAGTGGGGGCCCCTAGTGAAGAGCAGTACTTC.

The chain employs TRBV13 and TRBJ2-7; D call uncertain. CDR3 length equals 12 residues. CDR1 PRHDT and CDR2 FYEKMQ come from the germline V gene (reference sequence). Trimming shortened V by 0 bases and J by 3 bases, and 3 bases separated the two germline ends. The CDR3 loop reads CASSLGYYEQYF. For the CDR3, the DNA is TGTGCCAGCAGCTTAGGGTACTACGAGCAGTACTTC. Supplemented by reference TRBV13 and TRBJ2-7, the full variable domain reads AAGVIQSPRHLIKEKRETATLKCYPIPRHDTVYWYQQGPGQDPQFLISFYEKMQSDKGSIPDRFSAQQFSDYHSELNMSSLELGDSALYFCASSLGYYEQYFGPGTRLTVT.

The CDR3 loop is CAWSGSHQGWGPQHF. The DNA of the CDR3 is TGTGCCTGGAGTGGCAGCCACCAGGGGTGGGGGCCCCAGCATTTT. The gene calls are TRBV30 and TRBJ1-5; maybe TRBD1 (6 bases). The germline V and J ends were trimmed by 1 base and 9 bases, with 19 bases remaining between them. CDR1 is GTSNPN and CDR2 is SVGIG in the germline V gene (reference sequence). The CDR3 is made up of 15 amino acids.

The rearrangement uses TRBV7-2 and TRBJ1-1; TRBD1 is a possible D gene (6 bases). Germline loops: CDR1 SGHTA, CDR2 FQGNSA. The V end was cut by 3 bases, the J end by 6 bases, with 11 bases between. This CDR3 has 13 residues. The DNA of the CDR3 is TGTGCCAGCAGCTTGAACAGGGAGGCTGAAGCTTTCTTT. Its translation is CASSLNREAEAFF.

The chain carries TRBV29-1 and TRBJ2-1; 14 positions agree with TRBD2. The CDR3 loop spans 15 amino acids. J lost 9 bases, V lost 2 bases, and 6 bases had no gene match. CDR1 is SQVTM, CDR2 ANQGSEA, per germline. Here the CDR3 reads CSVERGLAGVGEQFF. CDR3 coding DNA: TGCAGCGTTGAAAGGGGACTAGCGGGAGTTGGTGAGCAGTTCTTC.

The rearrangement joins TRBV5-1 to TRBJ1-6; D ambiguous. V was shortened by 1 base and J by 5 bases, with 10 bases between the two germline ends. CDR1 is SGHRS and CDR2 is YFSETQ in the germline V gene. The CDR3 is 15 amino acids. The CDR3 DNA reads as TGCGCCAGCAGCTTGTTTACAGATGATAATTCACCCCTCCACTTT. Its translation is CASSLFTDDNSPLHF. The full variable domain, in which reference TRBV5-1 and TRBJ1-6 provide the parts outside the CDR3, is KAGVTQTPRYLIKTRGQQVTLSCSPISGHRSVSWYQQTPGQGLQFLFEYFSETQRNKGNFPGRFSGRQFSNSRSEMNVSTLELGDSALYLCASSLFTDDNSPLHFGNGTRLTVT.

The chain links TRBV10-3 to TRBJ2-7; 7 bases align to TRBD1. Trimming at V came to 6 bases and at J to 3 bases, leaving 5 bases not matched to a gene. The CDR3 has 13 residues. CDR1 ENHRY and CDR2 SYGVKD come from the germline V gene. CDR3 in amino acids: CAIRAGTDYEQYF. As DNA, the CDR3 is TGTGCCATCAGGGCCGGGACAGACTACGAGCAGTACTTC.

This chain connects TRBV21-1 to TRBJ2-7; the listed D gene, TRBD1, was not tested against the DNA. TRBV21-1 is listed as a pseudogene. This CDR3 has 14 residues. CDR3 region: CASSKEGQPYEQYF. CDR3 coding DNA: TGTGCCAGCAGCAAAGAGGGACAGCCCTACGAGCAGTACTTC.

Turning to this clone: Other DNA variants within this sample encode the same CDR3. Here the CDR3 reads CASSLNTGELFF. DNA of the CDR3: TGTGCCAGCAGCCTGAACACCGGGGAGCTGTTTTTT. The chain joins TRBV27 to TRBJ2-2; D is ambiguous. Per germline, CDR1 MNHEY and CDR2 SMNVEV (reference sequence). The length of the CDR3 is 12 residues. Trimming removed 6 bases at V and 1 base at J, with 3 bases between.

This chain uses TRBV7-2 with TRBJ2-7; 12 bases map to TRBD2. The germline CDR1 and CDR2 sequences are SGHTA and FQGNSA. This CDR3 is built from 17 residues. The ends lost 5 bases at V and 4 bases at J; junction bases unmatched: 12. Here the CDR3 DNA reads TGTGCCAGCAGCCCGACTAGCGGGAGAAAAGGAGGGTACGAGCAGTACTTC. Residues: CASSPTSGRKGGYEQYF.

The chain links TRBV14 to TRBJ1-4; a possible D gene is TRBD1 (5 bases). Trimming took off 3 bases at V and 5 bases at J, with 16 bases between the two ends. The length of the CDR3 is 16 residues. Germline V gene lookup returns CDR1 SGHDN and CDR2 FVKESK. Written as DNA, the CDR3 is TGTGCCAGCAGCCAGTATACCGGGACGGGGAATGAAAAACTGTTTTTT. Amino acid sequence: CASSQYTGTGNEKLFF.

The chain links TRBV9 to TRBJ2-1, with D possibly being TRBD1 (6 bases). CDR1 and CDR2 from the germline V gene are SGDLS and YYNGEE. With 1 base removed from V and 3 bases from J, the gap between germline ends came to 11 bases. This CDR3 is 15 amino acids long. CDR3: CASSVNRVNYNEQFF. Written as DNA, the CDR3 is TGTGCCAGCAGCGTAAACAGGGTCAACTACAATGAGCAGTTCTTC.

The V and J genes are TRBV30 and TRBJ2-3; TRBD1 matches 7 bases. Germline lookup yields CDR1 GTSNPN and CDR2 SVGIG (reference sequence). V lost 2 bases to trimming and J lost 0 bases; unmatched junction nucleotides: 11. The CDR3 is 17 residues long. CDR3 loop: CAWSPRAGGTSTDTQYF. For the CDR3, the DNA is TGTGCCTGGAGTCCCCGGGCAGGGGGTACTAGCACAGATACGCAGTATTTT.

A single count supports this clone. This chain connects TRBV28 to TRBJ2-7, with D uncertain. V gave up 3 bases and J gave up 6 bases, with 15 bases separating them. CDR1 MDHEN and CDR2 SYDVKM come from the germline V gene. This CDR3 is 14 amino acids long. CDR3 in amino acids: CASSFLDQPFEQYF. The CDR3, as DNA: TGTGCCAGCAGTTTCTTGGACCAACCGTTCGAGCAGTACTTC.

The V and J genes are TRBV28 and TRBJ2-7; D is ambiguous. The CDR3 is 13 residues long. CDR1 is MDHEN, CDR2 SYDVKM, per germline. Trimming stripped 7 bases from V and 1 base from J, with 11 bases between. DNA of the CDR3: TGTGCCAGCATTCTGGCGGATTCCTACGAGCAGTACTTC. The encoded protein is CASILADSYEQYF.

The V gene is TRBV6-5, the J gene TRBJ2-4, with TRBD2 matching over 10 bases. Germline CDR1 reads MNHEY; CDR2 reads SVGAGI. V shed 6 bases, J shed 8 bases, and the junction held 10 bases outside the gene matches. This CDR3 is built from 15 residues. Here the CDR3 reads CASSESGRAFDIQYF. The DNA for the CDR3 is TGTGCCAGCAGCGAAAGCGGGAGGGCCTTTGACATTCAGTACTTC.

The chain has TRBV11-2 and TRBJ2-2, with D possibly TRBD2 on 5 matching bases. Trimming took off 0 bases at V and 5 bases at J, with 7 bases between the two ends. This CDR3 is built from 14 residues. The V gene's germline CDR1 is SGHAT and CDR2 FQNNGV. The CDR3: CASSLDPGTGELFF. CDR3 nucleotides: TGTGCCAGCAGCTTAGATCCGGGAACCGGGGAGCTGTTTTTT.

This chain joins TRBV7-2 and TRBJ2-1, with D maybe TRBD2 (6 bases). This CDR3 has 15 residues. The ends were cut back, 5 bases at V and 4 bases at J, with 15 bases in the middle. Germline-derived CDR1 and CDR2 are SGHTA and FQGNSA. For the CDR3, the DNA is TGTGCCAGCAGCCCCTCAAAGGGAGGATACAATGAGCAGTTCTTC. Its protein is CASSPSKGGYNEQFF. Looking up the rest from reference TRBV7-2 and TRBJ2-1 gives the full variable domain: GAGVSQSPSNKVTEKGKDVELRCDPISGHTALYWYRQSLGQGLEFLIYFQGNSAPDKSGLPSDRFSAERTGGSVSTLTIQRTQQEDSAVYLCASSPSKGGYNEQFFGPGTRLTVL.

The CDR3 region has the DNA TGTGCCAGCAGCTTAAAGCCGGGAGGAGATACGCAGTATTTT. Its protein product is CASSLKPGGDTQYF. This chain links TRBV7-2 with TRBJ2-3; 7 bases agree with TRBD2. J gave up 5 bases and V 2 bases, and 4 bases lay outside the gene matches. Germline lookup yields CDR1 SGHTA and CDR2 FQGNSA. The CDR3 has 14 residues.

This clone was counted once. This rearrangement joins TRBV19 to TRBJ2-4; possibly TRBD2 for D (6 bases). Trimming left V 5 bases short and J 1 base short, with 12 bases between. CDR3 length equals 15 residues. From germline, CDR1 is LNHDA and CDR2 SQIVND (reference sequence). The CDR3 nucleotides read TGTGCCAGTAGTTCGGTGGAGGGGGCCAAAAACATTCAGTACTTC. This sequence encodes CASSSVEGAKNIQYF.

The CDR3 DNA sequence: TGTGCCAGCAGCTTATTCGGGACAGGGTTTTCTGGGGCCAACGTCCTGACTTTC. This codes for CASSLFGTGFSGANVLTF. This rearrangement joins TRBV7-9 to TRBJ2-6; 9 bases line up with TRBD1. There are 18 residues in the CDR3. The J segment lost 1 base and the V segment lost 2 bases, leaving 6 bases of the junction unmatched. CDR1 SEHNR and CDR2 FQNEAQ come from the germline V gene (reference sequence).

The chain employs TRBV28 and TRBJ2-5; D not resolved. The CDR3 totals 15 residues. V gave up 2 bases and J gave up 2 bases, with 12 bases separating them. In germline, CDR1 is MDHEN, CDR2 SYDVKM. This CDR3 reads CASSLRWAEQETQYF. In nucleotides, the CDR3 is TGTGCCAGCAGTTTAAGGTGGGCGGAACAAGAGACCCAGTACTTC.

The rearrangement links TRBV28 to TRBJ2-1; 10 bases align to TRBD2. From germline, CDR1 is MDHEN and CDR2 SYDVKM. This CDR3 comprises 16 residues. The J segment lost 2 bases and the V segment lost 4 bases, leaving 5 bases of the junction unmatched. CDR3 bases: TGTGCCAGCAGTTCCCCAAGCGGGGGGGCCTACAATGAGCAGTTCTTC. This translates into CASSSPSGGAYNEQFF.

The chain recombines TRBV10-3 with TRBJ1-1; D uncertain. Germline CDR1 ENHRY, CDR2 SYGVKD. V gave up 2 bases and J gave up 1 base, with 11 bases separating them. The CDR3 spans 15 residues. This chain's CDR3 is CAISENPGGNTEAFF. The CDR3 DNA follows: TGTGCCATCAGTGAGAATCCAGGAGGGAACACTGAAGCTTTCTTT.

Only one count was recorded for this clone. The chain has TRBV6-5 and TRBJ2-7; the D gene is possibly TRBD2 (5 bases). The V end lost 0 bases, the J end lost 4 bases, and 13 bases lay between the germline ends. From germline, CDR1 is MNHEY and CDR2 SVGAGI. The CDR3 loop spans 15 amino acids. The CDR3 sequence: CASSYSSDSPYEQYF. DNA of the CDR3: TGTGCCAGCAGTTACTCGTCGGACTCTCCTTACGAGCAGTACTTC.

The rearrangement joins TRBV5-1 to TRBJ2-5; TRBD1 agrees at 9 bases. The V segment lost 0 bases and the J segment 6 bases; nucleotides outside the gene matches: 6. CDR3 length: 15 residues. Germline V gene sequence: CDR1 SGHRS, CDR2 YFSETQ. The CDR3 loop is CASSLGGTGQQTQYF. The CDR3 bases are TGCGCCAGCAGCTTGGGGGGGACAGGGCAGCAGACCCAGTACTTC.